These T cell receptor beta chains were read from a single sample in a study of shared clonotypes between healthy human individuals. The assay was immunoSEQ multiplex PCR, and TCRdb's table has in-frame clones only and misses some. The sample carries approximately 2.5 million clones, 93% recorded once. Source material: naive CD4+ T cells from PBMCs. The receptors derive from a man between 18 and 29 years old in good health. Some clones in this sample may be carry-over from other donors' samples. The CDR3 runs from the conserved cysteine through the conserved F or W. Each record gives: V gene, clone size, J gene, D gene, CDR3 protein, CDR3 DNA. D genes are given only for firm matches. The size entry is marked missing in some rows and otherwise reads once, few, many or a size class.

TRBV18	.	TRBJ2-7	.	CASSPAGLPSSYEQYF	TGTGCCAGCTCACCTGCGGGACTCCCGAGCTCCTACGAGCAGTACTTC
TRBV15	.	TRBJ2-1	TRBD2	CATSSTPGLAGNLGSYNEQFF	TGTGCCACCAGCAGTACCCCGGGGCTAGCGGGAAATCTTGGATCCTACAATGAGCAGTTCTTC
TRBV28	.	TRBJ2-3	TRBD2	CASSSPSGRGGTDTQYF	TGTGCCAGCAGTTCACCTAGCGGGAGGGGGGGCACAGATACGCAGTATTTT
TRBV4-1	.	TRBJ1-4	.	CASSPEGSGAAGEKLFF	TGCGCCAGCAGCCCGGAGGGGTCGGGGGCAGCGGGTGAAAAACTGTTTTTT
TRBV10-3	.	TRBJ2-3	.	CAISESRTLAQYF	TGTGCCATCAGTGAGTCGAGAACCCTTGCGCAGTATTTT
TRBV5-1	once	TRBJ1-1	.	CASSLYSGPGYNTEAFF	TGCGCCAGCAGCTTGTATTCAGGGCCGGGGTATAACACTGAAGCTTTCTTT
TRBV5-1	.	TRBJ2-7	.	CASSLDRDVGEQYF	TGCGCCAGCAGCTTGGACAGGGACGTCGGCGAGCAGTACTTC
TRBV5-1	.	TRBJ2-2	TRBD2	CASSLDLTSGDGELFF	TGCGCCAGCAGCTTGGATTTAACTAGCGGGGACGGGGAGCTGTTTTTT
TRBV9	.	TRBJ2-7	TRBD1	CASSVSGQVGYEQYF	TGTGCCAGCAGCGTCTCGGGACAGGTAGGCTACGAGCAGTACTTC
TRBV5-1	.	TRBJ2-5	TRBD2	CASIIGGTGGQETQYF	TGCGCCAGCATTATCGGGGGAACGGGGGGACAAGAGACCCAGTACTTC
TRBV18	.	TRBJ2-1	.	CASSPNPPSRQDNNEQFF	TGTGCCAGCTCACCGAATCCCCCTTCAAGACAAGACAACAATGAGCAGTTCTTC
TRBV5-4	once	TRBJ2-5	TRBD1	CASSFQGGTGGRETQYF	TGTGCCAGCAGCTTCCAAGGGGGGACAGGGGGTAGAGAGACCCAGTACTTC
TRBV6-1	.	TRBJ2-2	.	CASNLVRGTGELFF	TGTGCCAGCAATCTCGTAAGAGGCACCGGGGAGCTGTTTTTT
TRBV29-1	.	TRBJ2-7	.	CSVEGPPYEQYF	TGCAGCGTTGAGGGGCCTCCCTACGAGCAGTACTTC
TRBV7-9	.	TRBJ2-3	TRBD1	CASSLVPGQGTDTQYF	TGTGCCAGCAGCTTAGTTCCGGGACAGGGTACAGATACGCAGTATTTT
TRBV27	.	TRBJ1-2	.	CASSLRRNYGYTF	TGTGCCAGCAGTTTACGGCGGAACTATGGCTACACCTTC
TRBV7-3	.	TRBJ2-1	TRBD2	CASSLLGAGGFIEQFF	TGTGCCAGCAGCTTACTTGGAGCGGGAGGCTTCATTGAGCAGTTCTTC
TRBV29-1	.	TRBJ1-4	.	CSVGGRQNEKLFF	TGCAGCGTCGGAGGACGGCAGAATGAAAAACTGTTTTTT
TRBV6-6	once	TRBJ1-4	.	CASSVVAGEESEKLFF	TGTGCCAGCAGTGTCGTGGCTGGCGAGGAGTCTGAAAAACTGTTTTTT
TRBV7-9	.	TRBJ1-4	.	CASSQLEGEKLFF	TGTGCCAGCAGCCAGCTCGAAGGTGAAAAACTGTTTTTT
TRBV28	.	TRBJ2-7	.	CASSFRGRSPYEQYF	TGTGCCAGCAGTTTTCGGGGGCGGTCGCCCTACGAGCAGTACTTC
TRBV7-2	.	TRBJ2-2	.	CASSLAGTQNTGELFF	TGTGCCAGCAGCTTAGCCGGGACACAGAACACCGGGGAGCTGTTTTTT
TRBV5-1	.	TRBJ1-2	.	CASSLGGGVYGYTF	TGCGCCAGCAGCTTGGGTGGGGGCGTTTATGGCTACACCTTC
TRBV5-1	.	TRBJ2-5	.	CASSLGGTLEETQYF	TGCGCCAGCAGCCTGGGGGGGACACTGGAAGAGACCCAGTACTTC
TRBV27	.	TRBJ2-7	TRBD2	CASSFVTGRAGSEQYF	TGTGCCAGCAGTTTTGTAACCGGGAGGGCCGGGAGCGAGCAGTACTTC
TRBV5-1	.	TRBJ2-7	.	CASSLAGDTYEQYF	TGCGCCAGCAGCTTGGCCGGGGACACCTACGAGCAGTACTTC
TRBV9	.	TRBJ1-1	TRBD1	CASSEVRGPDKAFF	TGTGCCAGCAGCGAGGTCAGGGGGCCGGATAAAGCTTTCTTT
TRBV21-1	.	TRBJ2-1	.	CAGPFRDRGRCSYNEQFF	TGTGCCGGACCGTTCCGGGACAGGGGGCGTTGCTCCTACAATGAGCAGTTCTTC
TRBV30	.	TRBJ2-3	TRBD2	CAWINSGSGTDTQYF	TGTGCCTGGATAAATAGCGGGAGTGGCACAGATACGCAGTATTTT
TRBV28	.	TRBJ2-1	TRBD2	CASSSPLAGVRYEQFF	TGTGCCAGCAGTTCCCCTCTAGCGGGAGTGCGCTATGAGCAGTTCTTC
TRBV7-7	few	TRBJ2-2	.	CASGPETNTGELFF	TGTGCCAGCGGCCCGGAGACGAACACCGGGGAGCTGTTTTTT
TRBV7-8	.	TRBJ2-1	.	CASSLRKSGTYNEQFF	TGTGCCAGCAGCCTACGGAAAAGCGGGACATACAATGAGCAGTTCTTC
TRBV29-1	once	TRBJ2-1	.	CSVDSFSYNEQFF	TGCAGCGTCGACAGTTTCTCCTACAATGAGCAGTTCTTC
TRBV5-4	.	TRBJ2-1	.	CASGTSRGSYNEQFF	TGTGCCAGCGGAACTAGTCGCGGTTCCTACAATGAGCAGTTCTTC
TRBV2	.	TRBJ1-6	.	CASSEQSLGNSPLHF	TGTGCCAGCAGTGAACAGAGCCTGGGTAATTCACCCCTCCACTTT
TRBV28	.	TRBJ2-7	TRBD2	CASRTSTTYEQYF	TGTGCCAGCAGGACTAGCACAACCTACGAGCAGTACTTC
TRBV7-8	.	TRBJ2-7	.	CASSLGTPLSYEQYF	TGTGCCAGCAGCTTAGGGACTCCTCTATCCTACGAGCAGTACTTC
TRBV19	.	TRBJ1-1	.	CASSIREDTEAFF	TGTGCCAGTAGTATTCGGGAGGACACTGAAGCTTTCTTT
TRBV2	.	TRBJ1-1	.	CASSLDPLAFF	TGTGCCAGCAGTTTGGACCCCTTAGCTTTCTTT
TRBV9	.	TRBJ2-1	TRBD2	CASSETSGLYNEQFF	TGTGCCAGCAGCGAGACTAGCGGGTTGTACAATGAGCAGTTCTTC